Listed below are T cell receptor beta chains from one sample, sequenced in a study of CD8+ T cells in alopecia areata. Produced via immunoSEQ multiplex PCR; TCRdb's table is partial and in-frame only. The sample lists around 200,000 clones; approximately 55% were seen once. The specimen was CD8+ T cells sorted from blood, collected at week 24, from a patient treated with tofacitinib. The receptors here all came from a human donor with alopecia areata. The CDR3 runs from the conserved cysteine through the conserved F or W. D genes are given only for firm matches. Clone size is stated in some rows and not others, as once, few, many or a class when expanded.

J gene: TRBJ2-3
D gene: .
V gene: TRBV2
clone size: few
CDR3 protein: CASKDILAQYF
CDR3 DNA: TGTGCCAGCAAGGACATTCTTGCGCAGTATTTT

J gene: TRBJ2-7
D gene: TRBD2
V gene: TRBV28
clone size: .
CDR3 protein: CASSFGRGGYEQYF
CDR3 DNA: TGTGCCAGCAGTTTCGGGCGGGGGGGCTACGAGCAGTACTTC

J gene: TRBJ2-7
D gene: .
V gene: TRBV28
clone size: few
CDR3 protein: CASSWTYEQYF
CDR3 DNA: TGTGCCAGCAGTTGGACCTACGAGCAGTACTTC

J gene: TRBJ1-1
D gene: .
V gene: TRBV27
clone size: few
CDR3 protein: CASSLTTNTEAFF
CDR3 DNA: TGTGCCAGCAGCCTGACAACAAACACTGAAGCTTTCTTT

J gene: TRBJ1-5
D gene: TRBD1
V gene: TRBV30
clone size: .
CDR3 protein: CAWSAQGSNQPQHF
CDR3 DNA: TGTGCCTGGAGTGCACAGGGGAGCAATCAGCCCCAGCATTTT

J gene: TRBJ2-7
D gene: .
V gene: TRBV13
clone size: few
CDR3 protein: CASSLGEKAYEQYF
CDR3 DNA: TGTGCCAGCAGCTTGGGTGAAAAAGCCTACGAGCAGTACTTC

J gene: TRBJ2-7
D gene: .
V gene: TRBV5-6
clone size: .
CDR3 protein: CASSPRDRASYEQYF
CDR3 DNA: TGTGCCAGCAGCCCACGGGACCGTGCCTCCTACGAGCAGTACTTC

J gene: TRBJ2-2
D gene: .
V gene: TRBV9
clone size: few
CDR3 protein: CASSTDTNTGELFF
CDR3 DNA: TGTGCCAGCAGCACGGACACAAACACCGGGGAGCTGTTTTTT

J gene: TRBJ1-4
D gene: .
V gene: TRBV4-1
clone size: .
CDR3 protein: CASSQDEGVGLEKLFF
CDR3 DNA: TGCGCCAGCAGCCAAGATGAGGGGGTTGGGCTTGAAAAACTGTTTTTT

J gene: TRBJ2-3
D gene: TRBD1
V gene: TRBV11-2
clone size: .
CDR3 protein: CASSFRDRNTDTQYF
CDR3 DNA: TGTGCCAGCAGCTTCCGGGACAGAAACACAGATACGCAGTATTTT

J gene: TRBJ2-7
D gene: TRBD1
V gene: TRBV29-1
clone size: few
CDR3 protein: CSVAIWTGRREQYF
CDR3 DNA: TGCAGCGTTGCGATTTGGACAGGGAGGCGCGAGCAGTACTTC

J gene: TRBJ2-7
D gene: TRBD1
V gene: TRBV14
clone size: few
CDR3 protein: CASSQVQGIYEQYF
CDR3 DNA: TGTGCCAGCAGCCAAGTACAGGGGATCTACGAGCAGTACTTC

J gene: TRBJ2-5
D gene: TRBD2
V gene: TRBV9
clone size: .
CDR3 protein: CASSVNIAGGKETQYF
CDR3 DNA: TGTGCCAGCAGCGTAAACATAGCGGGGGGAAAAGAGACCCAGTACTTC

J gene: TRBJ2-7
D gene: .
V gene: TRBV11-2
clone size: .
CDR3 protein: CASSRIRQYEQYF
CDR3 DNA: TGTGCCAGCAGCCGAATTCGCCAGTACGAGCAGTACTTC

J gene: TRBJ2-7
D gene: TRBD1
V gene: TRBV2
clone size: .
CDR3 protein: CASSRETDRASYEQYF
CDR3 DNA: TGTGCCAGCAGTCGTGAGACGGACAGGGCTAGCTACGAGCAGTACTTC

J gene: TRBJ2-2
D gene: .
V gene: TRBV9
clone size: few
CDR3 protein: CASSPGHSTGELFF
CDR3 DNA: TGTGCCAGCAGCCCAGGACACTCCACCGGGGAGCTGTTTTTT

J gene: TRBJ1-2
D gene: .
V gene: TRBV6-6
clone size: .
CDR3 protein: CASSPMGVNYGYTF
CDR3 DNA: TGTGCCAGCAGTCCTATGGGGGTCAACTATGGCTACACCTTC

J gene: TRBJ1-2
D gene: TRBD1
V gene: TRBV13
clone size: .
CDR3 protein: CATGTGGYGYTF
CDR3 DNA: TGTGCCACCGGGACAGGGGGCTATGGCTACACCTTC

J gene: TRBJ1-5
D gene: TRBD1
V gene: TRBV2
clone size: .
CDR3 protein: CASRADRDRNQPQHF
CDR3 DNA: TGTGCCAGCAGGGCTGACCGGGACAGAAATCAGCCCCAGCATTTT

J gene: TRBJ1-2
D gene: .
V gene: TRBV30
clone size: few
CDR3 protein: CAWSTTPLGYTF
CDR3 DNA: TGTGCCTGGAGTACAACCCCGTTGGGCTACACCTTC

J gene: TRBJ2-7
D gene: .
V gene: TRBV5-6
clone size: once
CDR3 protein: CASSFGAPYEQYF
CDR3 DNA: TGTGCCAGCAGCTTCGGGGCACCCTACGAGCAGTACTTC

J gene: TRBJ2-7
D gene: .
V gene: TRBV4-3
clone size: .
CDR3 protein: CASSQDGYYEQYF
CDR3 DNA: TGCGCCAGCAGCCAAGATGGGTACTACGAGCAGTACTTC

J gene: TRBJ1-1
D gene: TRBD1
V gene: TRBV5-5
clone size: .
CDR3 protein: CASSGTGGRPEAFF
CDR3 DNA: TGTGCCAGCAGTGGGACAGGGGGACGACCTGAAGCTTTCTTT

J gene: TRBJ2-4
D gene: .
V gene: TRBV11-2
clone size: .
CDR3 protein: CASSPEGAKNIQYF
CDR3 DNA: TGTGCCAGCAGCCCCGAGGGTGCCAAAAACATTCAGTACTTC

J gene: TRBJ2-5
D gene: TRBD2
V gene: TRBV28
clone size: .
CDR3 protein: CASSFPTKTGGSQETQYF
CDR3 DNA: TGTGCCAGCAGTTTCCCCACCAAAACCGGGGGGTCCCAAGAGACCCAGTACTTC

J gene: TRBJ2-3
D gene: TRBD2
V gene: TRBV29-1
clone size: few
CDR3 protein: CSVGLAGGLNTDTQYF
CDR3 DNA: TGCAGCGTTGGGCTAGCGGGGGGCCTCAACACAGATACGCAGTATTTT

J gene: TRBJ1-5
D gene: .
V gene: TRBV23-1
clone size: .
CDR3 protein: CASTGDSGPLYQPQHF
CDR3 DNA: TGCGCCAGCACCGGAGACAGCGGCCCCCTTTATCAGCCCCAGCATTTT

J gene: TRBJ1-1
D gene: .
V gene: TRBV4-1
clone size: .
CDR3 protein: CASSQRATDTEAFF
CDR3 DNA: TGCGCCAGCAGCCAACGGGCAACCGACACTGAAGCTTTCTTT

J gene: TRBJ1-2
D gene: .
V gene: TRBV2
clone size: .
CDR3 protein: CASSEGRTNYGYTF
CDR3 DNA: TGTGCCAGCAGTGAAGGGAGGACAAACTATGGCTACACCTTC

J gene: TRBJ1-1
D gene: .
V gene: TRBV30
clone size: few
CDR3 protein: CAWSVTGINTEAFF
CDR3 DNA: TGTGCCTGGAGTGTAACGGGGATCAACACTGAAGCTTTCTTT

J gene: TRBJ2-5
D gene: .
V gene: TRBV2
clone size: .
CDR3 protein: CASSGRGRIQETQYF
CDR3 DNA: TGTGCCAGCAGTGGACGGGGGAGGATCCAAGAGACCCAGTACTTC

J gene: TRBJ2-7
D gene: .
V gene: TRBV2
clone size: few
CDR3 protein: CASTGGSSYEQYF
CDR3 DNA: TGTGCCAGCACAGGCGGCAGCTCCTACGAGCAGTACTTC

J gene: TRBJ1-6
D gene: TRBD1
V gene: TRBV11-2
clone size: .
CDR3 protein: CASSPSGTGNSPLHF
CDR3 DNA: TGTGCCAGCAGCCCGTCCGGGACAGGGAATTCACCCCTCCACTTT

J gene: TRBJ2-5
D gene: .
V gene: TRBV5-6
clone size: .
CDR3 protein: CASSLSRAQETQYF
CDR3 DNA: TGTGCCAGCAGCTTGTCGCGGGCTCAAGAGACCCAGTACTTC

J gene: TRBJ2-7
D gene: .
V gene: TRBV9
clone size: few
CDR3 protein: CASSVGLGGYEQYF
CDR3 DNA: TGTGCCAGCAGCGTGGGACTCGGAGGCTACGAGCAGTACTTC

J gene: TRBJ2-1
D gene: TRBD2
V gene: TRBV9
clone size: .
CDR3 protein: CASSVGRGVNEQFF
CDR3 DNA: TGTGCCAGCAGCGTAGGGCGGGGGGTCAATGAGCAGTTCTTC

J gene: TRBJ1-5
D gene: .
V gene: TRBV19
clone size: few
CDR3 protein: CASSMEHRNQPQHF
CDR3 DNA: TGTGCCAGTAGTATGGAACACCGCAATCAGCCCCAGCATTTT

J gene: TRBJ2-7
D gene: .
V gene: TRBV21-1
clone size: .
CDR3 protein: CASSSREFSGYF
CDR3 DNA: TGTGCCAGCAGCTCCAGGGAATTTAGTGGGTACTTC

J gene: TRBJ2-6
D gene: .
V gene: TRBV7-3
clone size: .
CDR3 protein: CASSEDSSGANVLTF
CDR3 DNA: TGTGCCAGCAGCGAGGACAGTTCTGGGGCCAACGTCCTGACTTTC

J gene: TRBJ1-2
D gene: .
V gene: TRBV2
clone size: few
CDR3 protein: CASSEREKGSYGYTF
CDR3 DNA: TGTGCCAGCAGTGAACGGGAGAAGGGGAGCTATGGCTACACCTTC

J gene: TRBJ2-1
D gene: .
V gene: TRBV30
clone size: few
CDR3 protein: CAWSQYLRPGPNNEQFF
CDR3 DNA: TGTGCCTGGAGTCAGTACCTTCGTCCGGGACCTAACAATGAGCAGTTCTTC

J gene: TRBJ2-3
D gene: .
V gene: TRBV29-1
clone size: few
CDR3 protein: CSVDKLGPTDTQYF
CDR3 DNA: TGCAGCGTCGATAAACTCGGGCCGACAGATACGCAGTATTTT

J gene: TRBJ1-1
D gene: .
V gene: TRBV4-3
clone size: .
CDR3 protein: CASSPQIGYEAFF
CDR3 DNA: TGCGCCAGCAGCCCACAGATAGGTTATGAAGCTTTCTTT

J gene: TRBJ1-1
D gene: .
V gene: TRBV19
clone size: .
CDR3 protein: CASTHRRSAISEAFF
CDR3 DNA: TGTGCCAGTACTCACAGGCGAAGTGCGATCTCTGAAGCTTTCTTT

J gene: TRBJ2-1
D gene: .
V gene: TRBV4-3
clone size: .
CDR3 protein: CASSQDFRGHSYNEQFF
CDR3 DNA: TGCGCCAGCAGCCAAGATTTCCGGGGTCACTCCTACAATGAGCAGTTCTTC

J gene: TRBJ2-3
D gene: .
V gene: TRBV27
clone size: .
CDR3 protein: CAVSHRGNTDTQYF
CDR3 DNA: TGTGCCGTCTCACATCGGGGGAACACAGATACGCAGTATTTT

J gene: TRBJ2-3
D gene: TRBD2
V gene: TRBV29-1
clone size: .
CDR3 protein: CSGSGGDTDTQYF
CDR3 DNA: TGCAGCGGTAGCGGGGGGGACACAGATACGCAGTATTTT

J gene: TRBJ2-7
D gene: TRBD1
V gene: TRBV6-5
clone size: once
CDR3 protein: CASSYGQGAIYEQYF
CDR3 DNA: TGTGCCAGCAGTTACGGACAGGGGGCTATCTACGAGCAGTACTTC

J gene: TRBJ2-1
D gene: .
V gene: TRBV7-9
clone size: .
CDR3 protein: CASSSGQEQFF
CDR3 DNA: TGTGCCAGCAGCTCCGGACAGGAGCAGTTCTTC

J gene: TRBJ2-2
D gene: .
V gene: TRBV2
clone size: few
CDR3 protein: CAILRQSSGELFF
CDR3 DNA: TGTGCCATCTTAAGACAGTCTTCCGGGGAGCTGTTTTTT

J gene: TRBJ1-2
D gene: .
V gene: TRBV7-9
clone size: .
CDR3 protein: CASRGGTPETNYGYTF
CDR3 DNA: TGTGCCAGCAGGGGGGGGACACCCGAGACTAACTATGGCTACACCTTC

J gene: TRBJ1-6
D gene: .
V gene: TRBV25-1
clone size: .
CDR3 protein: CASSEGRHRSYNSPLHF
CDR3 DNA: TGTGCCAGCAGCGAGGGCCGGCACAGGTCCTATAATTCACCCCTCCACTTT

J gene: TRBJ2-7
D gene: .
V gene: TRBV2
clone size: few
CDR3 protein: CASSDGGAEQYF
CDR3 DNA: TGTGCCAGCAGTGACGGGGGTGCCGAGCAGTACTTC

J gene: TRBJ2-3
D gene: .
V gene: TRBV19
clone size: few
CDR3 protein: CASSSSAATDTQYF
CDR3 DNA: TGTGCCAGTAGTTCCTCCGCGGCCACAGATACGCAGTATTTT

J gene: TRBJ2-3
D gene: .
V gene: TRBV30
clone size: few
CDR3 protein: CAWSFRHPITSDTQYF
CDR3 DNA: TGTGCCTGGAGTTTCAGGCATCCGATTACTTCGGATACGCAGTATTTT

J gene: TRBJ2-7
D gene: .
V gene: TRBV7-9
clone size: .
CDR3 protein: CASSLPPQGGYEQYF
CDR3 DNA: TGTGCCAGCAGTTTACCCCCTCAGGGGGGGTACGAGCAGTACTTC

J gene: TRBJ2-2
D gene: TRBD1
V gene: TRBV6-6
clone size: .
CDR3 protein: CASSYWAGGNTGELFF
CDR3 DNA: TGTGCCAGCAGTTATTGGGCAGGGGGGAACACCGGGGAGCTGTTTTTT

J gene: TRBJ1-2
D gene: .
V gene: TRBV10-3
clone size: few
CDR3 protein: CAISEAGEGYTF
CDR3 DNA: TGTGCCATCAGTGAGGCAGGGGAAGGCTACACCTTC